This TCR beta chain was recorded in a study of shared clonotypes between healthy human individuals. Study-level results: The four-donor shared clonotypes exceeded non-shared clonotypes in generation probability, with non-shared ones scoring lower.

Template for every sorted-subset replicate PCR totaled approximately 0.2 ug DNA, 25,000 to 30,000 T cell genomes. The repertoire was sequenced with immunoSEQ multiplex PCR; TCRdb's copy has only in-frame clones and lacks some. The sample consists of about 2.3 million clones, 92% of them appearing once. This CDR3 is built from 14 residues. The V gene lost 0 bases and the J gene lost 4 bases, with 8 bases spanning the gap. In germline, CDR1 is SGHNT, CDR2 YYREEE (reference sequence). Regarding this clone: The antigen remains undetermined. This CDR3 is also generated by other DNA sequences in the sample.

Each of the donors was a healthy adult who was HIV-negative and had not had a recent acute infection or vaccination. Among the donors, all were Caucasian adults who lived in Nashville, Tennessee. The rearrangement uses TRBV5-4 and TRBJ2-1; the D gene is possibly TRBD1 (6 bases). The receptor's source is a man aged 18 to 29 in good health. Some clones in this sample may be carry-over from other donors' samples. The sequenced sample was naive CD4+ T cells from PBMCs. Subset meaning: CD45RA+ positively selected. The CDR3 DNA is TGTGCCAGCAGCTTGGGCGACAGGTACAATGAGCAGTTCTTC. This gives the protein CASSLGDRYNEQFF.